The clone carrying this T cell receptor (beta chain) came up many times. The antigen remains unidentified. The data were obtained in a study of identical twins. Study findings and constraints: Low generation probability was overrepresented in out-of-frame alpha sequences shared by twins. Weaker excess sharing between twins was seen in beta out-of-frame sequences.

This CDR3 comprises 15 residues. V lost 5 bases to trimming and J lost 5 bases; unmatched junction nucleotides: 9. Germline lookup yields CDR1 SQVTM and CDR2 ANQGSEA. From the 5' RACE reads, TCRdb called clonotypes with MiXCR, one entry per CDR3 protein. The sample consists of 450,000 or so distinct CDR3 sequences, 14% of them appearing once. These sequences were also reported in another study, on yellow fever vaccine responses in identical twins.

The clonotype was recovered from a woman younger than 35 in good health. This chain links TRBV29-1 with TRBJ2-3, with TRBD2 matching 11 bases. Sequenced sample: CD4+ T cells sorted from blood. CDR3 loop: CSVWLAGGRRDTQYF. The DNA of the CDR3 is TGCAGCGTTTGGCTAGCGGGGGGCCGGAGAGATACGCAGTATTTT.